This T cell receptor (beta chain) was captured by sequencing in a study of cytomegalovirus exposure and HLA in healthy donors. At the level of the study: When 350 to 400 donors were genotyped, more than 70% of them were found to fall in the Caucasian-associated ancestry cluster.

Germline V gene data show CDR1 as SGHRS and CDR2 as YFSETQ. This CDR3 is built from 17 residues. V was clipped by 0 bases and J by 0 bases, with 10 bases between them. Primers included in the PCR were 60 Vbeta and 13 Jbeta primers. Clones were sequenced by immunoSEQ multiplex PCR, and TCRdb holds only the in-frame ones, with some missing. The sample lists 110,000 to 150,000 clones, over 60% occurring once. All donors participated as healthy donors of bone marrow. This sequence originates from a middle-aged woman in good health and CMV-seronegative. Sequenced sample: PBMCs. The chain carries TRBV5-1 and TRBJ1-6; D unresolved. CDR3 DNA: TGCGCCAGCAGCTTGGGGCAGAGGAGCTCCTATAATTCACCCCTCCACTTT. Translation gives CASSLGQRSSYNSPLHF.